This entry lists 22 T cell receptor beta chains sequenced from one sample in a study of T cell repertoires in ileal Crohn's disease (dated by TCRdb to about 2019). The sample's time point label is to be understood as: neoterminal ileum biopsy at postoperative endoscopy, about 6 months after surgery. Library creation used the immunoSEQ multiplex PCR assay. TCRdb mirrors the immuneACCESS table, restricted to in-frame sequences. Some clones are absent from its copies; in checked studies, under half trace to an unresolved V gene, and the reason for the others is unknown. The sample has 55,000 to 65,000 clones on record, around nine tenths of them singletons. The top ten constitute about 2% of the sample. Sequencing was carried out using ileal tissue. The receptors were gathered from an adult with Crohn's disease.

The V call is TRBV4-1, the J call TRBJ1-2, with D tentatively TRBD1 (5 bases). Germline lookup yields CDR1 MGHRA and CDR2 YSYEKL. This CDR3 region has 15 residues. Trimming took off 1 base at V and 3 bases at J, with 12 bases between the two ends. The CDR3, as DNA: TGCGCCAGCAGCCAAGGCGGGGCGACAGACTATGGCTACACCTTC. Amino acid sequence: CASSQGGATDYGYTF.

V usage is TRBV9 and J usage is TRBJ2-1, with TRBD2 as a possible D gene (6 bases). The CDR3 covers 15 residues. The germline V gene has CDR1 SGDLS and CDR2 YYNGEE. V was cut by 0 bases and J by 10 bases, with 17 bases left in between. The CDR3 reads CASSVDPGDLDEQFF. The DNA for the CDR3 is TGTGCCAGCAGCGTAGACCCCGGGGACTTGGACGAGCAGTTCTTC. The variable domain in full, with the rest retrieved from reference TRBV9 and TRBJ2-1, is DSGVTQTPKHLITATGQRVTLRCSPRSGDLSVYWYQQSLDQGLQFLIQYYNGEERAKGNILERFSAQQFPDLHSELNLSSLELGDSALYFCASSVDPGDLDEQFFGPGTRLTVL.

The chain carries TRBV9 and TRBJ1-1, with D possibly being TRBD1 (6 bases). The CDR3 has 15 amino acids. Per the germline V gene, CDR1 is SGDLS and CDR2 is YYNGEE. Trimming removed 3 bases from V and 4 bases from J, with 16 bases in between. In DNA form, the CDR3 reads TGTGCCAGCAGCGCCAGCAGGGGTGTCGGCACTGAAGCTTTCTTT. As protein: CASSASRGVGTEAFF.

The rearrangement uses TRBV19 and TRBJ2-7, with D maybe TRBD2 (6 bases). Trimming stripped 3 bases from V and 2 bases from J, with 14 bases between. Germline values: CDR1 LNHDA, CDR2 SQIVND (reference sequence). The CDR3 extends over 15 amino acids. CDR3 nucleotides: TGTGCCAGTAGTATTGTGGATAGCGGAACCTACGAGCAGTACTTC. As protein: CASSIVDSGTYEQYF.

The chain couples TRBV14 to TRBJ1-1; possibly TRBD1 for D (6 bases). The CDR3 loop spans 16 amino acids. The V and J ends lost 1 base and 6 bases respectively, with 18 bases between them. CDR1 is SGHDN and CDR2 is FVKESK in the germline V gene. The CDR3 here is CASSQGVGANRAEAFF. DNA for the CDR3: TGTGCCAGCAGCCAAGGAGTGGGGGCGAACCGCGCTGAAGCTTTCTTT.

V usage is TRBV27 and J usage is TRBJ2-2; D perhaps matches TRBD1 (6 bases). V gave up 7 bases and J gave up 6 bases, with 12 bases separating them. In germline, CDR1 is MNHEY, CDR2 SMNVEV (reference sequence). This CDR3 comprises 13 residues. CDR3 residues: CASIDRSAGELFF. CDR3 in DNA: TGTGCCAGCATAGACAGGTCCGCCGGGGAGCTGTTTTTT.

The chain combines TRBV27 with TRBJ1-1; D possibly corresponds to TRBD1 (5 bases). The V gene's germline CDR1 is MNHEY and CDR2 SMNVEV (reference sequence). The V and J ends lost 6 bases and 1 base respectively, with 12 bases between them. The CDR3 covers 14 residues. The CDR3 spells CASSKGISNTEAFF. In nucleotides, the CDR3 is TGTGCCAGCAGCAAGGGGATCTCGAACACTGAAGCTTTCTTT.

The gene calls are TRBV28 and TRBJ2-7; D gene uncertain. This CDR3 has 13 residues. The V end lost 5 bases, the J end lost 8 bases, and 16 bases lay between the germline ends. Germline CDR1 MDHEN, CDR2 SYDVKM. The CDR3 here is CASSGQPLRQQYV. CDR3 DNA sequence: TGTGCCAGCAGTGGGCAGCCTCTACGGCAGCAGTACGTC.

The chain combines TRBV7-2 with TRBJ2-1; TRBD2 is a possible D gene (6 bases). Trimming removed 0 bases from V and 4 bases from J, with 13 bases in between. The CDR3 covers 16 residues. Germline CDR1 and CDR2: SGHTA and FQGNSA. The DNA of the CDR3 is TGTGCCAGCAGCTTAGCGGGGGGAGAGGGATACAATGAGCAGTTCTTC. Amino acid sequence: CASSLAGGEGYNEQFF. Full variable domain (remainder filled in from reference TRBV7-2 and TRBJ2-1): GAGVSQSPSNKVTEKGKDVELRCDPISGHTALYWYRQSLGQGLEFLIYFQGNSAPDKSGLPSDRFSAERTGGSVSTLTIQRTQQEDSAVYLCASSLAGGEGYNEQFFGPGTRLTVL.

V usage is TRBV7-2 and J usage is TRBJ2-2; the match to TRBD2 covers 10 bases. There are 15 residues in the CDR3. V lost 1 base, J lost 6 bases, and 2 bases stayed unmatched. The germline CDR1 and CDR2 sequences are SGHTA and FQGNSA. The chain's CDR3 is CASSLESGRAGELFF. CDR3 nucleotide sequence: TGTGCCAGCAGCTTAGAGAGCGGGAGGGCCGGGGAGCTGTTTTTT.

The CDR3 bases are TGTGCCAGCAGTACTACAGGGAGCAATCAGCCCCAGCATTTT. Residues: CASSTTGSNQPQHF. The rearrangement uses TRBV6-5 and TRBJ1-5; a possible D gene is TRBD1 (6 bases). V shed 5 bases and J shed 1 base, with 9 bases lying between them. Germline CDR1 is MNHEY and CDR2 is SVGAGI. CDR3 length equals 14 residues.

This clone was seen only a few times. V usage is TRBV6-5 and J usage is TRBJ1-1; no clear D. The V end lost 2 bases, the J end lost 7 bases, and 5 bases lay between the germline ends. The CDR3 extends over 11 amino acids. Germline assignment: CDR1 MNHEY and CDR2 SVGAGI. Written as DNA, the CDR3 is TGTGCCAGCAGTTACCGCGGTGAAGCTTTCTTT. This encodes CASSYRGEAFF.

This CDR3 reads CASSLLAGQFVAFF. The CDR3 DNA reads as TGTGCCAGCAGCTTGCTGGCAGGGCAATTTGTGGCTTTCTTT. The J gene is TRBJ1-1, the V gene TRBV5-6; TRBD1 might be the D (5 bases). V shed 1 base and J shed 11 bases, with 18 bases lying between them. CDR1 is SGHDT, CDR2 YYEEEE, per germline. The CDR3 is made up of 14 amino acids.

The chain recombines TRBV18 with TRBJ1-2, with D perhaps TRBD1 (5 bases). The CDR3 is 15 residues long. Trimming pared 3 bases from V and 4 bases from J, leaving 15 bases between. CDR1 and CDR2 from the germline V gene are KGHSH and LQKENI. In DNA form, the CDR3 reads TGTGCCAGCTCACCGCCCGACGGGGGATTCTATGGCTACACCTTC. Encoded protein: CASSPPDGGFYGYTF.

This clone appeared a few times. The chain has TRBV10-3 and TRBJ2-3; TRBD2 matches at 9 bases. Germline lookup yields CDR1 ENHRY and CDR2 SYGVKD. The CDR3 length is 15 residues. The ends lost 0 bases at V and 5 bases at J; junction bases unmatched: 3. This CDR3 is CAISESPSGKDTQYF. The CDR3 coding sequence is TGTGCCATCAGTGAGTCTCCTAGCGGGAAAGATACGCAGTATTTT.

V is TRBV7-9 and J is TRBJ1-5; TRBD1 is a possible D gene (5 bases). V lost 5 bases, J lost 5 bases, and 16 bases lay in between. The CDR3 is made up of 15 amino acids. CDR1 and CDR2 from the germline V gene are SEHNR and FQNEAQ (reference sequence). The DNA for the CDR3 is TGTGCCAGCAGCCCCGGTGGGCAGGGCCATCAGCCCCAGCATTTT. This gives the protein CASSPGGQGHQPQHF.

The chain has TRBV30 and TRBJ2-7; 10 nucleotides align to TRBD2. This CDR3 contains 17 residues. Germline V gene lookup returns CDR1 GTSNPN and CDR2 SVGIG (reference sequence). V gave up 0 bases and J gave up 3 bases; unmatched junction bases: 11. CDR3 in DNA: TGTGCCTGGAGTGTAGGTTGGAGCGGGAGGGAAAGCTACGAGCAGTACTTC. Protein: CAWSVGWSGRESYEQYF.

The chain uses TRBV5-4 and TRBJ2-1; 7 bases map to TRBD2. This CDR3 comprises 15 residues. The germline CDR1 and CDR2 sequences are SGHNT and YYREEE (reference sequence). V shed 4 bases and J 8 bases; nucleotides not matched to a gene: 12. This CDR3 is CASSPSGDRQDEQFF. The CDR3 nucleotides read TGTGCCAGCAGCCCCAGCGGGGATCGGCAAGATGAGCAGTTCTTC.

This clone was counted a single time. The chain employs TRBV10-2 and TRBJ1-1, with D perhaps TRBD1 (5 bases). Germline CDR1 WSHSY, CDR2 SAAADI. With 7 bases removed from V and 0 bases from J, the gap between germline ends came to 9 bases. The CDR3 sequence is 13 residues long. The CDR3 DNA follows: TGCGCCAGCATGGACACCTTGAACACTGAAGCTTTCTTT. Translation gives CASMDTLNTEAFF.

By sample share, this clone is medium-sized (0.01 to 0.1%). The chain's CDR3 is CASSEGVNQPQHF. CDR3 bases: TGTGCCAGCAGCGAGGGAGTCAATCAGCCCCAGCATTTT. The gene calls are TRBV7-9 and TRBJ1-5; D is unresolved. Germline V gene sequence: CDR1 SEHNR, CDR2 FQNEAQ (reference sequence). V was shortened by 5 bases and J by 3 bases, with 8 bases between the two germline ends. This CDR3 contains 13 residues.

The rearrangement uses TRBV14 and TRBJ2-7, with 14 bases aligning to TRBD2. The ends lost 2 bases at V and 6 bases at J; junction bases unmatched: 12. The CDR3 runs 18 residues. CDR1 is SGHDN, CDR2 FVKESK, per germline. The CDR3 loop is CASSQKLPGLAGVREQYF. The CDR3 DNA follows: TGTGCCAGCAGCCAAAAGTTGCCGGGACTAGCGGGAGTGCGCGAGCAGTACTTC.

The J gene is TRBJ2-5, the V gene TRBV18, with D possibly matching TRBD1 (5 bases). Germline V gene sequence: CDR1 KGHSH, CDR2 LQKENI. The V gene lost 6 bases and the J gene lost 4 bases, with 21 bases spanning the gap. The CDR3 spans 16 residues. The chain's CDR3 is CASSLRQIGAGETQYF. In DNA form, the CDR3 reads TGTGCCAGCTCTCTAAGACAGATTGGGGCAGGAGAGACCCAGTACTTC.